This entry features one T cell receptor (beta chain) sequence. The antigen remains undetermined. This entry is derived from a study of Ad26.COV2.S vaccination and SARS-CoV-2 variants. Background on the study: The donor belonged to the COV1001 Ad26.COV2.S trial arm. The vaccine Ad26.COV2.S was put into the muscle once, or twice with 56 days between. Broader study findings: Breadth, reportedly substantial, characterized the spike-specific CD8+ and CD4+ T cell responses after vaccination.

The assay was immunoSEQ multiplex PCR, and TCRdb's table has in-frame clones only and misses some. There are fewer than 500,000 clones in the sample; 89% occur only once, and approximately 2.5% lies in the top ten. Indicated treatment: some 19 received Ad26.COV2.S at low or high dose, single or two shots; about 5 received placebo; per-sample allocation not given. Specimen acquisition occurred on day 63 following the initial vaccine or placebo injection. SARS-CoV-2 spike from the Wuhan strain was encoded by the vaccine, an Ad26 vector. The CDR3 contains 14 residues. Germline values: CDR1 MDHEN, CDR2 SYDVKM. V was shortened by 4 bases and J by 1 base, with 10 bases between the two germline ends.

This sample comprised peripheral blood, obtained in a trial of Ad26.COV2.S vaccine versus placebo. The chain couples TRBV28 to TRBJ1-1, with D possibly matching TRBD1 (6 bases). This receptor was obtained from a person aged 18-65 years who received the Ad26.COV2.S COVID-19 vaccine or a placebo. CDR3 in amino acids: CASSSPGANTEAFF. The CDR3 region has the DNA TGTGCCAGCAGTTCTCCGGGGGCGAACACTGAAGCTTTCTTT.